Listed below are T cell receptor beta chains from one sample, sequenced in a study of T-cell memory formation after mild COVID-19. TCRdb used MiXCR to reprocess the 5' RACE reads, holding one entry per CDR3 protein. This table has about 240,000 distinct CDR3 sequences, approximately 10% appearing once. The source material was PBMCs or a T cell subset sorted from them (not recorded which). The source of these receptors is a man aged 18 to 29 who had mild COVID-19 (a few samples of this study predate the infection). Cell type and time point are not known. Both conserved end residues are part of each CDR3. Fields, in order: D gene, J gene, clone size, V gene, CDR3 protein, CDR3 DNA. A D gene is named only where the DNA matches it firmly. Expanded clones are given a class, and other clones once, few, many or no size at all.

NA TRBJ1-2 few TRBV6-5 CASSYRDRGYGYTF TGTGCCAGCAGTTACCGCGATCGAGGTTATGGCTACACCTTC
TRBD1 TRBJ2-5 many TRBV2 CASPGTGARETQYF TGTGCCAGCCCCGGGACAGGGGCAAGGGAGACCCAGTACTTC
TRBD2 TRBJ2-2 many TRBV7-2 CASSPERLAGGLSTGELFF TGTGCCAGCAGCCCGGAGCGACTAGCGGGGGGGTTGAGCACCGGGGAGCTGTTTTTT
TRBD1 TRBJ2-5 many TRBV7-2 CASSSLDRAETQYF TGTGCCAGCAGCTCCCTGGACAGGGCCGAGACCCAGTACTTC
NA TRBJ2-3 many TRBV12-3/TRBV12-4 CASRMTDTQYF TGTGCCAGCAGAATGACAGATACGCAGTATTTT
TRBD2 TRBJ2-1 many TRBV5-6 CASSLNRDYQFF TGTGCCAGCAGCCTCAACCGGGACTACCAGTTCTTC
NA TRBJ2-3 few TRBV6-6 CASSYESGYGSDTQYF TGTGCCAGCAGTTACGAGTCAGGGTACGGATCAGATACGCAGTATTTT
NA TRBJ2-7 NA TRBV19 CASSMDVGVDEQYF TGTGCCAGTAGTATGGATGTGGGGGTTGACGAGCAGTACTTC
NA TRBJ1-1 few TRBV9 CASSPPRENTEAFF TGTGCCAGCAGCCCCCCCAGGGAGAACACTGAAGCTTTCTTT
TRBD1 TRBJ2-3 NA TRBV5-1 CASSSGQGNTDTQYF TGCGCCAGCAGCTCGGGACAGGGGAACACAGATACGCAGTATTTT
NA TRBJ1-4 many TRBV5-4 CASSSRSRGNEKLFF TGTGCCAGCAGCTCCCGGAGTAGGGGAAATGAAAAACTGTTTTTT
NA TRBJ1-1 many TRBV3-1 CASSPRVGGAEAFF TGTGCCAGCAGCCCGAGGGTCGGCGGCGCTGAAGCTTTCTTT
NA TRBJ1-1 NA TRBV10-3 CAISEFNTEAFF TGTGCCATCAGTGAGTTCAACACTGAAGCTTTCTTT
TRBD1 TRBJ2-5 NA TRBV6-6 CASSYRGQGKRETQYF TGTGCCAGCAGTTACAGGGGACAGGGGAAAAGGGAGACCCAGTACTTC
NA TRBJ2-3 NA TRBV7-8 CASSSRPQGGPTDTQYF TGTGCCAGCAGCTCACGTCCACAGGGTGGCCCGACAGATACGCAGTATTTT
NA TRBJ1-5 NA TRBV7-9 CASSPVRQPQHF TGTGCCAGCAGCCCAGTAAGACAGCCCCAGCATTTT
NA TRBJ1-1 few TRBV5-1 CASSFSAQNTEAFF TGCGCCAGCAGCTTTTCAGCTCAGAACACTGAAGCTTTCTTT
NA TRBJ2-3 NA TRBV10-3 CAISEPRWVHTQYF TGTGCCATCAGTGAGCCCCGGTGGGTCCATACGCAGTATTTT
NA TRBJ1-1 few TRBV6-6 CASRPTGRETEAFF TGTGCCAGCAGGCCCACAGGGAGGGAGACTGAAGCTTTCTTT
NA TRBJ1-4 few TRBV20-1 CSARAGAGPEKLFF TGCAGTGCTAGAGCAGGGGCAGGTCCCGAAAAACTGTTTTTT
NA TRBJ1-1 many TRBV18 CASSPGSNTEAFF TGTGCCAGCTCACCAGGGTCGAACACTGAAGCTTTCTTT
NA TRBJ1-2 NA TRBV6-5 CASSSLRGTNYGYTF TGTGCCAGCAGCTCCCTTCGGGGGACTAACTATGGCTACACCTTC
NA TRBJ2-1 few TRBV7-2 CASSPGHASYNEQFF TGTGCCAGCAGCCCTGGACATGCCTCCTACAATGAGCAGTTCTTC
NA TRBJ2-1 few TRBV7-2 CASTIVPPGLLIYEQFF TGTGCCAGCACCATAGTGCCCCCCGGTTTACTGATCTATGAGCAGTTCTTC